This TCR beta chain was captured in a study of blood T cells in healthy people across ages. J was trimmed by 2 bases and V by 3 bases; bases with no gene match: 5. This CDR3 comprises 15 residues. The germline V gene has CDR1 SGHRS and CDR2 YFSETQ. With a J-beta primer mix and a sample-barcoded 5' primer, a second PCR ran about 6 to 11 cycles. TCRdb analysed the 5' RACE reads with MiXCR anew, one entry per CDR3 protein. Of about 1 million distinct CDR3 sequences in the sample, 40% to 55% are singletons; the top ten hold about 20%. Sequenced sample: blood. This TCR derives from a woman aged 55-70 years in good health. The V call is TRBV5-1, the J call TRBJ1-2, with TRBD1 matching 9 bases. DNA of the CDR3: TGCGCCAGCAGCTCGGGACAGGGAATCAACTATGGCTACACCTTC. It translates to CASSSGQGINYGYTF.